A single sample gave rise to the 18 T cell receptor beta chains below, sequenced in a study of human T cells and chemical hapten exposure. During construction of the library, unique molecular identifiers were attached to individual cDNA molecules for quantitative, reproducible TCR counting. MiXCR, applied by TCRdb to the reads, yields one record per CDR3 protein. The sample comprises thousands of distinct CDR3 sequences, around 50% of which are singletons, and approximately 3.7% rests with the top ten. Sample treatment: therapeutic diphenylcyclopropenone sensitization with weekly scalp DPC. The sample was whole blood, taken before DPC sensitization or 2, 6, or about 24 weeks after (not recorded which). The receptors come from an adult with alopecia areata. Some clones in this sample may be carry-over from other donors' samples. This table probably holds off-target reads from a library built for another chain.

This chain connects TRBV20-1 to TRBJ1-1, with 9 bases matching TRBD1. The CDR3 covers 15 residues. The germline V gene has CDR1 DFQATT and CDR2 SNEGSKA (reference sequence). V dropped 6 bases and J dropped 0; count of bases not matched to a gene: 8. Here the CDR3 reads CSAPGGQGVNTEAFF. DNA for the CDR3: TGCAGTGCCCCTGGGGGACAGGGCGTGAACACTGAAGCTTTCTTT.

The rearrangement links TRBV24-1 to TRBJ2-6; TRBD1 aligns across 9 bases. J was trimmed by 2 bases and V by 4 bases; bases with no gene match: 5. This CDR3 is 17 amino acids long. Looked up from germline, CDR1 is KGHDR and CDR2 is SFDVKD. This CDR3 reads CATSEGQGQTGANVLTF. The CDR3 nucleotides read TGTGCCACCAGTGAGGGACAGGGACAAACTGGGGCCAACGTCCTGACTTTC.

This chain uses TRBV11-2 with TRBJ2-2, with TRBD1 as a possible D gene (6 bases). V lost 5 bases, J lost 6 bases, and 10 bases lay in between. Germline V lookup: CDR1 SGHAT, CDR2 FQNNGV. This CDR3 is 13 amino acids long. The DNA of the CDR3 is TGTGCCAGCAGCCAGGACAGTCCCGGGGAGCTGTTTTTT. Its protein product is CASSQDSPGELFF.

The chain employs TRBV14 and TRBJ2-1, with D possibly matching TRBD1 (6 bases). Germline V CDR1 and CDR2: SGHDN, FVKESK. Trimming shortened V by 0 bases and J by 6 bases, and 9 bases separated the two germline ends. The CDR3 sequence is 14 residues long. The CDR3 loop reads CASSQEAGANEQFF. The CDR3 DNA sequence: TGTGCCAGCAGCCAAGAGGCAGGGGCCAATGAGCAGTTCTTC.

This clonotype was seen only a few times. The chain has TRBV20-1 and TRBJ2-3; D possibly corresponds to TRBD2 (6 bases). The CDR3 is made up of 14 amino acids. Germline V gene sequence: CDR1 DFQATT, CDR2 SNEGSKA (reference sequence). V dropped 5 bases and J dropped 4 bases, with 16 bases sitting between them. CDR3 DNA: TGCAGTGCTGCACGCAGCGGGCAGGCAGATACGCAGTATTTT. It is translated as CSAARSGQADTQYF.

This clonotype showed up just once. The chain has TRBV6-6 and TRBJ2-1; D uncertain. Germline CDR1 reads MNHNY; CDR2 reads SVGAGI (reference sequence). Trimming removed 5 bases from V and 4 bases from J, with 6 bases in between. This CDR3 region has 12 residues. CDR3 in amino acids: CASSRPYNEQFF. CDR3 DNA sequence: TGTGCCAGCAGTCGCCCTTACAATGAGCAGTTCTTC.

The rearrangement links TRBV10-2 to TRBJ2-5, with unresolved D. This CDR3 spans 13 amino acids. V was trimmed by 5 bases and J by 1 base, leaving 8 bases between them. The germline gives CDR1 WSHSY, CDR2 SAAADI. CDR3 in amino acids: CASSPKGQETQYF. For the CDR3, the DNA is TGCGCCAGCAGTCCTAAGGGCCAAGAGACCCAGTACTTC.

This chain uses TRBV2 with TRBJ2-1; 9 bases map to TRBD1. CDR1 is SNHLY and CDR2 is FYNNEI in the germline V gene. CDR3 length: 13 amino acids. V gave up 10 bases and J gave up 5 bases; unmatched junction bases: 6. CDR3 loop: CATSRDRDNEQFF. The CDR3 DNA reads as TGTGCCACGTCCCGGGACAGGGACAATGAGCAGTTCTTC.

The V gene is TRBV12-3 or TRBV12-4, the J gene TRBJ2-5, with TRBD1 matching over 12 bases. The CDR3 sequence is 17 residues long. With 0 bases clipped from V and 1 base from J, the junction kept 3 bases outside the gene matches. This CDR3 reads CASSLAGTGGSQETQYF. CDR3 DNA sequence: TGTGCCAGCAGTTTAGCAGGGACAGGGGGCAGCCAAGAGACCCAGTACTTC.

This sequence joins TRBV6-2 or TRBV6-3 and TRBJ1-1, with 11 bases lining up with TRBD1. Germline CDR1 is MNHEY and CDR2 is SVGEGT. This CDR3 is 18 amino acids long. The trim removed 0 bases at V and 0 bases at J, leaving 6 bases unmatched. CDR3: CASSYSPGQGVVNTEAFF. For the CDR3, the DNA is TGTGCCAGCAGTTACTCCCCGGGACAGGGGGTGGTGAACACTGAAGCTTTCTTT.

The chain employs TRBV4-3 and TRBJ2-3; 8 bases are shared with TRBD1. J was trimmed by 6 bases and V by 1 base; bases with no gene match: 3. This CDR3 comprises 14 residues. The germline V gene has CDR1 LGHNA and CDR2 YSLEER. DNA for the CDR3: TGCGCCAGCAGCCAAGCGACAGGGGTCGATACGCAGTATTTT. It translates to CASSQATGVDTQYF.

The chain joins TRBV11-2 to TRBJ2-7; D is undetermined. Germline CDR1 SGHAT, CDR2 FQNNGV. CDR3 length: 11 residues. V was clipped by 5 bases and J by 7 bases, with 9 bases between them. Here the CDR3 DNA reads TGTGCCAGCAGCACCACCCGAGAGCAGTACTTC. Its translation: CASSTTREQYF.

This clonotype was counted a few times. The V and J genes are TRBV12-3 or TRBV12-4 and TRBJ2-5, with TRBD2 as a possible D gene (6 bases). This CDR3 is built from 15 residues. Trimming cost V 3 bases and J 7 bases, with 18 bases left between them. The CDR3 sequence: CASSLRESGPRTQYF. The CDR3 coding sequence is TGTGCCAGCAGTTTGAGAGAGAGCGGGCCCAGGACCCAGTACTTC.

V and J are TRBV18 and TRBJ2-4; D may be TRBD1 (5 bases). The CDR3 is 17 amino acids. V was clipped by 4 bases and J by 0 bases, with 16 bases between them. In germline, CDR1 is KGHSH, CDR2 LQKENI. The CDR3 protein is CASSLRTDTSAKNIQYF. CDR3 in DNA: TGTGCCAGCTCACTACGGACGGACACCTCAGCCAAAAACATTCAGTACTTC. The full variable domain, in which reference TRBV18 and TRBJ2-4 provide the parts outside the CDR3, is NAGVMQNPRHLVRRRGQEARLRCSPMKGHSHVYWYRQLPEEGLKFMVYLQKENIIDESGMPKERFSAEFPKEGPSILRIQQVVRGDSAAYFCASSLRTDTSAKNIQYFGAGTRLSVL.

The rearrangement joins TRBV5-6 to TRBJ2-7, with D perhaps TRBD1 (5 bases). This CDR3 is 15 amino acids long. CDR1 is SGHDT, CDR2 YYEEEE, per germline. V was clipped by 1 base and J by 0 bases, with 11 bases between them. CDR3 sequence: CASSLKGRASYEQYF. In DNA form, the CDR3 reads TGTGCCAGCAGCTTGAAAGGCAGGGCCTCCTACGAGCAGTACTTC.

J is TRBJ2-7 and V is TRBV7-2, with TRBD1 matching 7 bases. Germline CDR1 reads SGHTA; CDR2 reads FQGNSA. With 5 bases clipped from V and 6 bases from J, the junction kept 4 bases outside the gene matches. The CDR3 extends over 12 amino acids. This CDR3 is CASSADRAEQYF. CDR3 DNA: TGTGCCAGCAGCGCCGACAGGGCCGAGCAGTACTTC.

This clonotype has a handful of counts. The V and J genes are TRBV12-3 or TRBV12-4 and TRBJ2-5; D is uncertain. Trimming pared 2 bases from V and 2 bases from J, leaving 6 bases between. CDR3 length equals 13 residues. The CDR3 nucleotides are TGTGCCAGCAGTTTAAGTGGTCAAGAGACCCAGTACTTC. Translation gives CASSLSGQETQYF.

The chain combines TRBV29-1 with TRBJ1-1; unclear D gene. V gave up 0 bases and J gave up 1 base, with 6 bases separating them. This CDR3 is built from 13 residues. Germline loops: CDR1 SQVTM, CDR2 ANQGSEA. The CDR3, as DNA: TGCAGCGTTGAAGATCAAAGGAACACTGAAGCTTTCTTT. This translates into CSVEDQRNTEAFF.